This note documents a single T cell receptor (beta chain) sequence. What it binds is not known. TCRdb's table, derived via immunoSEQ multiplex PCR, lists solely in-frame clones and lacks some. The table shows over 35,000 clones, with over 75% occurring only once. These data come from a study of memory B cells and T cells in multiple sclerosis. The germline gives CDR1 LNHNV, CDR2 YYDKDF (reference sequence). CDR3 length: 12 amino acids. The V end was cut by 3 bases, the J end by 7 bases, with 4 bases between. Separate sequencing covered autoproliferating (CFSE-dim) and non-proliferating (CFSE-high) T cells from stimulus-free culture. Pooled replicate wells came from around 5x10^7 CFSE-labeled PBMCs cultured less than nine days without stimulus. The PBMCs received 0.45 to 0.6 uM CFSE and serum-free culture with no added stimuli. Notes on the study in general: Clone-set sizes differed between compartments, so shared clonotype counts needed normalization.

V gene TRBV15 combines with J gene TRBJ1-6, with D uncertain. The receptor was isolated from a human donor with multiple sclerosis. Sequenced sample: PBMCs from blood kept in culture. In nucleotides, the CDR3 is TGTGCCACCAGCAGGGGCAATTCACCCCTCCACTTT. It encodes CATSRGNSPLHF.